Listed here are 27 T cell receptor beta chains from one sample, sequenced in a study of control samples from healthy donors and cancer patients. Measured with immunoSEQ multiplex PCR; TCRdb has only the in-frame clones, and not every one. The profile covers more than 140,000 clones, with 94% appearing a single time and about 12% taken by the ten largest. Material for sequencing was blood. The receptors were gathered from a man aged 40-50 years in good health.

The gene calls are TRBV11-1 and TRBJ2-5; D might be TRBD1 (5 bases). CDR3 length: 16 amino acids. The V and J ends lost 5 bases and 0 bases respectively, with 16 bases between them. Germline assignment: CDR1 SGHAT and CDR2 FQDESV (reference sequence). CDR3: CASSDRDSPYQETQYF. DNA of the CDR3: TGTGCCAGCAGCGACAGAGACAGCCCGTACCAAGAGACCCAGTACTTC.

The J gene is TRBJ1-1, the V gene TRBV28; D remains ambiguous. V was pared by 5 bases and J by 0 bases, with 10 bases between. This CDR3 comprises 14 residues. The germline gives CDR1 MDHEN, CDR2 SYDVKM. The chain's CDR3 is CASSVTTLNTEAFF. The CDR3, as DNA: TGTGCCAGCAGTGTAACAACTCTGAACACTGAAGCTTTCTTT.

V and J are TRBV6-5 and TRBJ1-6; D not resolved. Germline V gene data show CDR1 as MNHEY and CDR2 as SVGAGI. Trimming stripped 5 bases from V and 4 bases from J, with 12 bases between. The CDR3 totals 15 residues. CDR3 region: CASSPVWAYNSPLHF. The CDR3 DNA follows: TGTGCCAGCAGTCCAGTGTGGGCTTATAATTCACCCCTCCACTTT.

V and J are TRBV7-2 and TRBJ1-5, with unresolved D. Looked up from germline, CDR1 is SGHTA and CDR2 is FQGNSA. The CDR3 is 14 residues long. Trimming left V 3 bases short and J 4 bases short, with 10 bases between. CDR3 in DNA: TGTGCCAGCAGCTTTACGGGAGAAAATCAGCCCCAGCATTTT. Protein product: CASSFTGENQPQHF.

About this clone itself: Germline is not matched at one junction end, which may reflect a read error. This sample includes further DNA sequences coding for the same CDR3. The chain has TRBV5-1 and TRBJ1-2; no firm D call. The CDR3 consists of 14 residues. Germline V lookup: CDR1 SGHRS, CDR2 YFSETQ. The CDR3 DNA sequence: TGCGCTAGCAGCTTGGTAGTGGAGGGCTATGGCTACACCTTC. Protein: CASSLVVEGYGYTF.

The chain carries TRBV27 and TRBJ1-1; perhaps TRBD1 as D (6 bases). The CDR3 extends over 19 amino acids. Trimming shortened V by 1 base and J by 0 bases, and 21 bases separated the two germline ends. CDR1 and CDR2 from the germline V gene are MNHEY and SMNVEV (reference sequence). CDR3 loop: CASSLWGGGVDIVNTEAFF. The CDR3, as DNA: TGTGCCAGCAGTTTATGGGGCGGGGGCGTCGATATAGTGAACACTGAAGCTTTCTTT.

This chain connects TRBV11-2 to TRBJ2-3; 7 nucleotides align to TRBD2. This CDR3 has 16 amino acids. Germline V gene data show CDR1 as SGHAT and CDR2 as FQNNGV. V lost 5 bases, J lost 4 bases, and 12 bases stayed unmatched. The CDR3 sequence: CASSRGGGPQSDTQYF. The CDR3 DNA reads as TGTGCCAGCAGCCGCGGCGGGGGACCCCAATCAGATACGCAGTATTTT. The full variable domain, completed using reference TRBV11-2 and TRBJ2-3, is EAGVAQSPRYKIIEKRQSVAFWCNPISGHATLYWYQQILGQGPKLLIQFQNNGVVDDSQLPKDRFSAERLKGVDSTLKIQPAKLEDSAVYLCASSRGGGPQSDTQYFGPGTRLTVL.

The chain links TRBV9 to TRBJ1-4; the D is unclear. The V gene lost 4 bases and the J gene lost 6 bases, with 10 bases spanning the gap. Germline CDR1 and CDR2: SGDLS and YYNGEE. The CDR3 has 13 amino acids. In DNA form, the CDR3 reads TGTGCCAGCAGCCTTCACGTCGATGAAAAACTGTTTTTT. Translating it yields CASSLHVDEKLFF.

The genes are TRBV9 and TRBJ2-1, with D hard to call. V lost 0 bases, J lost 0 bases, and 10 bases lay in between. The CDR3 runs to 16 residues. CDR1 is SGDLS and CDR2 is YYNGEE in the germline V gene. The CDR3 loop is CASSVEGSLSYNEQFF. The DNA for the CDR3 is TGTGCCAGCAGCGTAGAGGGCAGTCTCTCCTACAATGAGCAGTTCTTC.

The chain links TRBV11-1 to TRBJ2-7; the match to TRBD1 covers 11 bases. Germline lookup yields CDR1 SGHAT and CDR2 FQDESV (reference sequence). V lost 2 bases to trimming and J lost 4 bases; unmatched junction nucleotides: 4. The CDR3 is 15 amino acids. In nucleotides, the CDR3 is TGTGCCAGCAGCTTAAGGACAGGGGGCTGGTACGAGCAGTACTTC. It codes for CASSLRTGGWYEQYF.

The rearrangement joins TRBV6-5 to TRBJ1-1; the D is unclear. The germline CDR1 and CDR2 sequences are MNHEY and SVGAGI. The CDR3 has 11 residues. Between the trimmed V and J ends, which lost 6 bases and 2 bases, there was a span of 4 bases. Written as DNA, the CDR3 is TGTGCCAGCAGAGTAAACACTGAAGCTTTCTTT. Translated, it gives CASRVNTEAFF.

The chain carries TRBV11-2 and TRBJ2-1; a possible D gene is TRBD2 (6 bases). The CDR3 extends over 16 amino acids. The germline V and J ends were trimmed by 1 base and 3 bases, with 13 bases remaining between them. Germline lookup yields CDR1 SGHAT and CDR2 FQNNGV. The CDR3 loop reads CASSLVRRGGYNEQFF. The CDR3 DNA reads as TGTGCCAGCAGCTTAGTGCGGAGGGGAGGCTACAATGAGCAGTTCTTC.

The chain combines TRBV11-2 with TRBJ2-5; no clear D. V was cut by 0 bases and J by 0 bases, with 14 bases left in between. Germline CDR1 SGHAT, CDR2 FQNNGV. This CDR3 is 17 amino acids long. DNA for the CDR3: TGTGCCAGCAGCTTAGATCGTTGGGGTGTGGACCAAGAGACCCAGTACTTC. Translating it yields CASSLDRWGVDQETQYF.

This chain joins TRBV13 and TRBJ2-7; D may be TRBD2 (5 bases). This CDR3 spans 14 amino acids. Germline V gene sequence: CDR1 PRHDT, CDR2 FYEKMQ (reference sequence). Trimming left V 1 base short and J 2 bases short, with 9 bases between. The CDR3 region is CASSLVSGPYEQYF. In DNA, the CDR3 is TGTGCCAGCAGCTTAGTAAGCGGCCCCTACGAGCAGTACTTC.

On this clone itself: The junction differs from germline at one of its ends, possibly a read error. V usage is TRBV5-4 and J usage is TRBJ2-3; the match to TRBD1 covers 7 bases. CDR1 SGHNT and CDR2 YYREEE come from the germline V gene (reference sequence). CDR3 length: 13 residues. As DNA, the CDR3 is TGTGCCAGCAGCCACCGGGACAGCTCGCACTTAATTTTT. This translates into CASSHRDSSHLIF.

The chain couples TRBV5-5 to TRBJ1-4, with a weak D call TRBD1 (5 bases). Trimming cost V 0 bases and J 6 bases, with 9 bases left between them. Per germline, CDR1 SGHKS and CDR2 YYEKEE (reference sequence). The length of the CDR3 is 14 residues. Here the CDR3 DNA reads TGTGCCAGCAGCTTGGGTGGGGCAGATGAAAAACTGTTTTTT. Its translation: CASSLGGADEKLFF.

This clone was counted a single time. CDR3 nucleotide sequence: TGTGCCAGCAGCCCTAACACAGATACGCAGTATTTT. Translation: CASSPNTDTQYF. The chain is built from TRBV7-9 and TRBJ2-3; D not certain. The germline V gene has CDR1 SEHNR and CDR2 FQNEAQ (reference sequence). The CDR3 covers 12 residues. Trimming took 5 bases from V and 2 from J, leaving 5 bases between them.

The J gene is TRBJ2-1, the V gene TRBV9; D ambiguous. Trimming pared 0 bases from V and 7 bases from J, leaving 14 bases between. Germline lookup yields CDR1 SGDLS and CDR2 YYNGEE. This CDR3 is built from 15 residues. Here the CDR3 DNA reads TGTGCCAGCAGCGTAGAACATGGGTTCATAAATGAGCAGTTCTTC. Protein product: CASSVEHGFINEQFF.

The V call is TRBV28, the J call TRBJ1-5, with TRBD1 matching 9 bases. Germline V gene sequence: CDR1 MDHEN, CDR2 SYDVKM. The CDR3 has 19 amino acids. Trimming cost V 6 bases and J 7 bases; bases outside gene matches: 22. The DNA for the CDR3 is TGTGCCAGCAGCGATACGCACCGGGACAGGGCCCGGTGGGAACAGCCCCAGCATTTT. This translates into CASSDTHRDRARWEQPQHF.

The chain employs TRBV9 and TRBJ2-1, with D possibly being TRBD1 (6 bases). Trimming removed 4 bases from V and 6 bases from J, with 14 bases in between. This CDR3 contains 14 residues. The germline V gene has CDR1 SGDLS and CDR2 YYNGEE. CDR3 bases: TGTGCCAGCAGCCCACCCAGGGGCTCCAATGAGCAGTTCTTC. Its translation: CASSPPRGSNEQFF.

This chain links TRBV6-5 with TRBJ1-1; 7 nucleotides match TRBD1. Germline V gives CDR1 MNHEY, CDR2 SVGAGI. The CDR3 covers 12 residues. V lost 6 bases and J lost 11; bases outside the gene matches: 9. The CDR3 reads CASSPWTGAAFF. CDR3 in DNA: TGTGCCAGCAGCCCCTGGACAGGTGCGGCTTTCTTT.

The V call is TRBV10-3, the J call TRBJ2-7; the D gene is possibly TRBD2 (5 bases). The V end lost 3 bases, the J end lost 7 bases, and 10 bases lay between the germline ends. The CDR3 consists of 12 residues. The V gene's germline CDR1 is ENHRY and CDR2 SYGVKD. CDR3 nucleotides: TGTGCCATCAGTGACCCGTCGGGGGAGCAGTACTTC. Encoded protein: CAISDPSGEQYF.

The J gene is TRBJ2-2, the V gene TRBV24-1, with a weak D call TRBD2 (5 bases). Germline V lookup: CDR1 KGHDR, CDR2 SFDVKD. Trimming took off 3 bases at V and 2 bases at J, with 12 bases between the two ends. This CDR3 contains 16 residues. Here the CDR3 DNA reads TGTGCCACCAGTGATGTAGCCAGGACTAACACCGGGGAGCTGTTTTTT. It is translated as CATSDVARTNTGELFF.

The chain has TRBV24-1 and TRBJ2-1; 12 bases line up with TRBD2. J lost 4 bases, V lost 1 base, and 1 base had no gene match. In germline, CDR1 is KGHDR, CDR2 SFDVKD. This CDR3 has 16 amino acids. In DNA, the CDR3 is TGTGCCACCAGTGATTTTGGACTAGCGGGATACAATGAGCAGTTCTTC. It codes for CATSDFGLAGYNEQFF.

This clone is a singleton in its sample. One base away lies a much larger clone, so this may be a sequencing read error. V is TRBV5-1 and J is TRBJ1-1; 10 nucleotides align to TRBD1. From germline, CDR1 is SGHRS and CDR2 YFSETQ. The CDR3 runs 15 residues. CDR3 in DNA: TGCGCCAGCAGCTCAAGACAGGGGGCGAGTACTGAAACTTTCTTT. Protein product: CASSSRQGASTETFF.

This clone was counted at least ten times. The rearrangement links TRBV28 to TRBJ2-5; weak D call: TRBD2 (5 bases). This CDR3 spans 13 amino acids. The germline V gene encodes CDR1 MDHEN and CDR2 SYDVKM. V was trimmed by 3 bases and J by 9 bases, leaving 14 bases between them. The CDR3: CASSFPFPAAQYF. CDR3 coding DNA: TGTGCCAGCAGTTTCCCATTTCCAGCGGCCCAGTACTTC.

The chain combines TRBV5-1 with TRBJ2-3; TRBD1 matches 8 bases. The CDR3 runs to 15 residues. The germline gives CDR1 SGHRS, CDR2 YFSETQ. Trimming at V came to 3 bases and at J to 6 bases, leaving 9 bases not matched to a gene. CDR3 region: CASSSTGDGYDTQYF. For the CDR3, the DNA is TGCGCCAGCAGCTCGACAGGGGACGGCTATGATACGCAGTATTTT.